This entry lists 8 T cell receptor beta chains sequenced from one sample in a study of blood T cell repertoires in COVID-19. The data were produced by immunoSEQ multiplex PCR, yet TCRdb's version contains in-frame clones alone and is incomplete. The sample consists of fewer than 250,000 clones, 65% to 90% of them appearing once. The sequenced sample was PBMCs or T cells enriched from blood (not recorded which). The receptors were sampled from a woman aged 40 to 50 with acute COVID-19.

A few counts support this clone. The chain combines TRBV7-9 with TRBJ2-3, with D maybe TRBD2 (6 bases). Germline lookup yields CDR1 SEHNR and CDR2 FQNEAQ (reference sequence). V lost 5 bases and J 2 bases, leaving 11 bases between the germline ends. The CDR3 contains 14 residues. CDR3 sequence reads: CASSGTYNTDTQYF. The CDR3 region has the DNA TGTGCCAGCAGCGGGACTTACAACACAGATACGCAGTATTTT.

This rearrangement joins TRBV7-8 to TRBJ1-2; the match to TRBD1 covers 7 bases. The V gene's germline CDR1 is SGHVS and CDR2 FQNEAQ. V lost 1 base, J lost 4 bases, and 9 bases stayed unmatched. The length of the CDR3 is 16 residues. CDR3 nucleotides: TGTGCCAGCAGCTTAGTTGACAGGGTGGCTAGCTATGGCTACACCTTC. Protein sequence: CASSLVDRVASYGYTF.

The chain recombines TRBV18 with TRBJ1-4, with TRBD1 matching 7 bases. The germline CDR1 and CDR2 sequences are KGHSH and LQKENI. CDR3 length: 15 residues. The trim removed 2 bases at V and 7 bases at J, leaving 7 bases unmatched. CDR3 in DNA: TGTGCCAGCTCACCAAGAAGACAGGGTTTTGAAAAACTGTTTTTT. Translating it yields CASSPRRQGFEKLFF.

In this sample, this clone turned up a few times. The V and J genes are TRBV24-1 and TRBJ2-3; no clear D gene. This CDR3 is built from 12 residues. The germline CDR1 and CDR2 sequences are KGHDR and SFDVKD. V lost 5 bases and J 3 bases, leaving 5 bases between the germline ends. In DNA, the CDR3 is TGTGCCACCAGTGGCCAGACAGATACGCAGTATTTT. Protein: CATSGQTDTQYF.

V usage is TRBV5-1 and J usage is TRBJ2-7; no firm D call. The CDR3 length is 13 residues. Germline values: CDR1 SGHRS, CDR2 YFSETQ. The ends were cut back, 5 bases at V and 1 base at J, with 10 bases in the middle. The CDR3 here is CASRQDTSYEQYF. As DNA, the CDR3 is TGCGCCAGCAGACAAGACACGTCCTACGAGCAGTACTTC.

This clone was counted between two and nine times. The chain carries TRBV27 and TRBJ1-5; 8 bases are shared with TRBD1. In germline, CDR1 is MNHEY, CDR2 SMNVEV (reference sequence). This CDR3 has 14 amino acids. V gave up 6 bases and J gave up 5 bases; unmatched junction bases: 6. This chain's CDR3 is CASRTGTGHQPQHF. CDR3 DNA sequence: TGTGCCAGCAGGACCGGGACAGGCCATCAGCCCCAGCATTTT.

CDR3 loop: CASSSATGQGKMGNQPQHF. The CDR3 DNA reads TGTGCCAGCTCTTCCGCGACGGGACAGGGGAAAATGGGCAATCAGCCCCAGCATTTT. This rearrangement joins TRBV18 to TRBJ1-5; 10 nucleotides match TRBD1. Germline V gene data show CDR1 as KGHSH and CDR2 as LQKENI. Unmatched junction bases numbered 16, after V lost 6 bases and J lost 2 bases. There are 19 residues in the CDR3.

The chain has TRBV19 and TRBJ1-1, with 8 bases aligning to TRBD1. The CDR3 consists of 15 residues. From germline, CDR1 is LNHDA and CDR2 SQIVND (reference sequence). Trimming removed 8 bases from V and 1 base from J; junction bases left unmatched: 9. The CDR3 sequence: CASGLTGGPNTEAFF. The CDR3 DNA sequence: TGTGCCAGTGGCCTCACAGGGGGACCGAACACTGAAGCTTTCTTT.